The following is a T cell receptor (beta chain) sequence with its context. The antigen is unknown. V lost 8 bases and J lost 7; bases outside the gene matches: 14. Germline CDR1 reads LNHNV; CDR2 reads YYDKDF (reference sequence). The CDR3 has 16 residues. The sample originates from a study of cytomegalovirus exposure and HLA in healthy donors. Notes on the study in general: Apparent HLA restriction characterized most CMV-associated TCR beta chains in a later analysis.

PCR used 60 Vbeta primers and 13 Jbeta primers. TCRdb's copy holds only in-frame clones and misses some; the assay was immunoSEQ multiplex PCR. The repertoire holds more than 70,000 clones, with just over 75% as singletons. This chain links TRBV15 with TRBJ2-1, with 10 bases that match TRBD2. The TCR sequence derives from a man aged 45-60 years in good health and CMV-seropositive. The material sequenced was PBMCs. CDR3 loop: CATRSIRLAGVNEQFF. CDR3 in DNA: TGTGCCACCCGCTCAATCCGTCTAGCGGGAGTAAATGAGCAGTTCTTC.